The 10 T cell receptor beta chains below were found in one sample sequenced in a study of T-cell memory formation after mild COVID-19. One entry per CDR3 protein, called by TCRdb with MiXCR from the 5' RACE reads. The profile shows a few hundred thousand distinct CDR3 sequences, roughly 17% of them singletons. The sequenced sample was PBMCs or a T cell subset sorted from them (not recorded which). The origin of the receptors is a man aged 18 to 29 who had mild COVID-19 (a few samples of this study predate the infection). Cell type and time point are not known.

This clonotype was seen a handful of times. The rearrangement joins TRBV5-6 to TRBJ2-5; D perhaps matches TRBD1 (6 bases). The CDR3 length is 14 residues. Germline-derived CDR1 and CDR2 are SGHDT and YYEEEE. The V gene lost 7 bases and the J gene lost 5 bases, with 18 bases spanning the gap. The CDR3 nucleotides read TGTGCCAGCCACTTAGAAGGGGACAAGGAGACCCAGTACTTC. As protein: CASHLEGDKETQYF. The full variable domain, completed using reference TRBV5-6 and TRBJ2-5, is DAGVTQSPTHLIKTRGQQVTLRCSPKSGHDTVSWYQQALGQGPQFIFQYYEEEERQRGNFPDRFSGHQFPNYSSELNVNALLLGDSALYLCASHLEGDKETQYFGPGTRLLVL.

V gene TRBV12-3 or TRBV12-4 combines with J gene TRBJ1-1, with no clear D. V was clipped by 6 bases and J by 4 bases, with 12 bases between them. The CDR3 totals 13 residues. The CDR3 here is CASSRTAGTEAFF. The CDR3, as DNA: TGTGCCAGCAGCAGGACTGCGGGCACTGAAGCTTTCTTT.

In its sample, this clonotype was seen a few times. The chain joins TRBV10-1 to TRBJ2-7, with D perhaps TRBD1 or TRBD2 (6 bases each). V dropped 6 bases and J dropped 2 bases, with 14 bases sitting between them. This CDR3 contains 14 residues. Germline loops: CDR1 WNHNN, CDR2 SYGVQD (reference sequence). CDR3 coding DNA: TGCGCCAGCAGCGCCGCGGGACACCCCTACGAGCAGTACTTC. It specifies CASSAAGHPYEQYF.

This clonotype came up a few times. The rearrangement joins TRBV4-3 to TRBJ1-4; D perhaps matches TRBD1 (5 bases). Trimming took 0 bases from V and 3 from J, leaving 11 bases between them. In germline, CDR1 is LGHNA, CDR2 YSLEER. The CDR3 extends over 16 amino acids. The CDR3 DNA is TGCGCCAGCAGCCAAGAGCACAGGACGTCTAATGAAAAACTGTTTTTT. Amino acid sequence: CASSQEHRTSNEKLFF.

This clonotype appeared many times. As DNA, the CDR3 is TGTGCCAGCCAGTGGGACCCTATTTCAGATACGCAGTATTTT. It translates to CASQWDPISDTQYF. The chain combines TRBV2 with TRBJ2-3, with D perhaps being TRBD1 or TRBD2 (5 bases each). Germline V gene sequence: CDR1 SNHLY, CDR2 FYNNEI. Trimming left V 8 bases short and J 4 bases short, with 16 bases between. The CDR3 length is 14 residues.

The chain carries TRBV6-2 or TRBV6-3 and TRBJ2-3; D gene uncertain. Trimming removed 7 bases at V and 2 bases at J, with 7 bases between. CDR1 is MNHEY and CDR2 is SVGEGT in the germline V gene. The CDR3 is made up of 12 amino acids. CDR3 DNA sequence: TGTGCCAGCAATGACCTCACAGATACGCAGTATTTT. Translated, it gives CASNDLTDTQYF.

There are a few counts of this clonotype. The rearrangement joins TRBV5-6 to TRBJ2-7; maybe TRBD2 (6 bases). CDR1 and CDR2 (germline): SGHDT, YYEEEE. V dropped 4 bases and J dropped 1 base, with 9 bases sitting between them. CDR3 length equals 13 residues. The CDR3 loop reads CASSASDSYEQYV. The CDR3 DNA reads as TGTGCCAGCAGCGCTAGCGATTCCTACGAGCAGTACGTC.

This clonotype came up many times. The chain employs TRBV5-1 and TRBJ2-6; perhaps TRBD2 as D (5 bases). CDR1 is SGHRS and CDR2 is YFSETQ in the germline V gene. CDR3 length equals 14 residues. Trimming removed 2 bases from V and 3 bases from J, with 6 bases in between. CDR3 amino acids: CASSLRDGANVLTF. In DNA form, the CDR3 reads TGCGCCAGCAGCTTACGGGATGGGGCCAACGTCCTGACTTTC.

There are a few counts of this clonotype. The chain is built from TRBV4-2 and TRBJ1-2, with D unresolved. The CDR3 has 15 residues. V lost 4 bases and J 4 bases, leaving 16 bases between the germline ends. Germline V gives CDR1 LGHNA, CDR2 YNFKEQ. CDR3 sequence reads: CASSPASDHLYGYTF. The CDR3 bases are TGTGCCAGCAGCCCGGCGTCGGATCACCTCTATGGCTACACCTTC.

The V gene is TRBV24-1, the J gene TRBJ2-6; TRBD1 or TRBD2 may be the D gene (5 bases each). The germline V gene has CDR1 KGHDR and CDR2 SFDVKD. This CDR3 has 16 amino acids. V lost 4 bases, J lost 4 bases, and 13 bases lay in between. The chain's CDR3 is CATSDGASSGANVLTF. The CDR3, as DNA: TGTGCCACCAGTGACGGGGCGTCTTCCGGGGCCAACGTCCTGACTTTC.